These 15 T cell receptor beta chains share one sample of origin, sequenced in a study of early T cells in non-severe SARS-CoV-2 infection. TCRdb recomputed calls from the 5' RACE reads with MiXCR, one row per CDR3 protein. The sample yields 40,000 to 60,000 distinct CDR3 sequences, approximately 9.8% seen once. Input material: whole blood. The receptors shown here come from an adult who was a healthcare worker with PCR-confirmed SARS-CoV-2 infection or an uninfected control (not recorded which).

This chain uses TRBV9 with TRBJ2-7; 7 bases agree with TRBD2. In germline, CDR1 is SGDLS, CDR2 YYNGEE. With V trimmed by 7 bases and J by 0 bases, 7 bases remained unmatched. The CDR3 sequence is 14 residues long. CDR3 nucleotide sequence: TGTGCCAGCTCCTACCGGGACTACTCCTACGAGCAGTACTTC. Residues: CASSYRDYSYEQYF.

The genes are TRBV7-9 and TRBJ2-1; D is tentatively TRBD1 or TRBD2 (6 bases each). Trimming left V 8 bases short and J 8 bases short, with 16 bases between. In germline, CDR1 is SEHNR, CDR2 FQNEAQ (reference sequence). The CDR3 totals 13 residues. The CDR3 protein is CASVPSGEDEQFF. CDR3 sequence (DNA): TGTGCCAGCGTTCCCTCAGGGGAGGATGAGCAGTTCTTC.

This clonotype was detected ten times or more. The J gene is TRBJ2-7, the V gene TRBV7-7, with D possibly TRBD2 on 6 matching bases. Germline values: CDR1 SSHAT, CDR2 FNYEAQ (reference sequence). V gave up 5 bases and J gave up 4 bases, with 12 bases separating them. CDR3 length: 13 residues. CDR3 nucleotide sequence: TGTGCCAGCAGCCCAACGGGGGAGTACGAGCAGTACTTC. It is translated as CASSPTGEYEQYF.

CDR3 in DNA: TGTGCCAGCAGAAGGGACAGAAACCCTAGGAGCAATCAGCCCCAGCATTTT. Translated, it gives CASRRDRNPRSNQPQHF. V and J are TRBV6-6 and TRBJ1-5, with 7 bases fitting TRBD1. Trimming at V came to 6 bases and at J to 1 base, leaving 12 bases not matched to a gene. CDR3 size: 17 residues. Germline V gives CDR1 MNHNY, CDR2 SVGAGI (reference sequence).

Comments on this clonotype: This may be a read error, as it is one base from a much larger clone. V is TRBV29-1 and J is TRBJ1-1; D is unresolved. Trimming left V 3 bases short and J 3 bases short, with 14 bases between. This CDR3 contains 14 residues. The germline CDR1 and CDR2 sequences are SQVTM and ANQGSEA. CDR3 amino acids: CSVESTRTDTEAFF. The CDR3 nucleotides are TGCAGCGTTGAGTCGACAAGGACTGACACTGAAGCTTTCTTT. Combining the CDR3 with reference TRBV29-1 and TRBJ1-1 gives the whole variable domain SAVISQKPSRDICQRGTSLTIQCQVDSQVTMMFWYRQQPGQSLTLIATANQGSEATYESGFVIDKFPISRPNLTFSTLTVSNMSPEDSSIYLCSVESTRTDTEAFFGQGTRLTVV.

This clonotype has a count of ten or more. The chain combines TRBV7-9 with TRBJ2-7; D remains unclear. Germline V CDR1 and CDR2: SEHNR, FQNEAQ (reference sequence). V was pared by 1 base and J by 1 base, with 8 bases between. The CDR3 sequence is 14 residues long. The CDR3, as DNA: TGTGCCAGCAGCTTAGTATCGCCATCCTACGAGCAGTACTTC. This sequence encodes CASSLVSPSYEQYF. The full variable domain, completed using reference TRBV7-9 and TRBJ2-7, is DTGVSQNPRHKITKRGQNVTFRCDPISEHNRLYWYRQTLGQGPEFLTYFQNEAQLEKSRLLSDRFSAERPKGSFSTLEIQRTEQGDSAMYLCASSLVSPSYEQYFGPGTRLTVT.

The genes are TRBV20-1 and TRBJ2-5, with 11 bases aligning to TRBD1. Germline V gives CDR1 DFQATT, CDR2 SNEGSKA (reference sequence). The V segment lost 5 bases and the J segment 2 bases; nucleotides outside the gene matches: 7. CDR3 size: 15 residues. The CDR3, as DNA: TGCAGTGCTTCGGACCGGGACAGGGGGCAAGAGACCCAGTACTTC. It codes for CSASDRDRGQETQYF.

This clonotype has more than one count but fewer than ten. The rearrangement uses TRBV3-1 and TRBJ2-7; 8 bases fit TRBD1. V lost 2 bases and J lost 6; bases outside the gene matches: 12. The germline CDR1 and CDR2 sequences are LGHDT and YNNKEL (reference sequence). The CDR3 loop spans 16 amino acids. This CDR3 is CASSQFAGTGASEQYF. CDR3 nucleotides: TGTGCCAGCAGCCAATTTGCCGGGACAGGTGCCTCCGAGCAGTACTTC.

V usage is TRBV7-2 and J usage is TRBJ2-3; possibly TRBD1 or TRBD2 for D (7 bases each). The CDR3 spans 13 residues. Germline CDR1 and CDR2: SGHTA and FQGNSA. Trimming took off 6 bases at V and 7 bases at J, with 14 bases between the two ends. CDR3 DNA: TGTGCCAGCAGGGGAGGGGGCCTAAATACGCAGTATTTT. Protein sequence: CASRGGGLNTQYF.

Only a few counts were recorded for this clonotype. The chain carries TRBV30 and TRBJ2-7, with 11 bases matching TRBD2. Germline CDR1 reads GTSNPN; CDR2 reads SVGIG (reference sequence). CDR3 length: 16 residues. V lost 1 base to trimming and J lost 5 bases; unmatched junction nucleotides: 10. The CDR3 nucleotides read TGTGCCTGGAGTGCCACACTAGTAGCGGGGGGGGACGAGCAGTACTTC. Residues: CAWSATLVAGGDEQYF.

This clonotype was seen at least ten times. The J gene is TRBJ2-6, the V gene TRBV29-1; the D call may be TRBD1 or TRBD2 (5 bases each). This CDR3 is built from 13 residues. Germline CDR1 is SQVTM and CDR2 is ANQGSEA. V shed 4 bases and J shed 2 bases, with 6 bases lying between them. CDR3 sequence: CSVGDAGANVLTF. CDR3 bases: TGCAGCGTTGGGGACGCTGGGGCCAACGTCCTGACTTTC.

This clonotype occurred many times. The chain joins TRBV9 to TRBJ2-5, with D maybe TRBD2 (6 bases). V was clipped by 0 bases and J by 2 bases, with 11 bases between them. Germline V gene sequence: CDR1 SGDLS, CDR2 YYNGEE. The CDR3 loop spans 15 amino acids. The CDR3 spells CASSVGSSGQETQYF. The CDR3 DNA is TGTGCCAGCAGCGTAGGAAGTAGCGGACAAGAGACCCAGTACTTC.

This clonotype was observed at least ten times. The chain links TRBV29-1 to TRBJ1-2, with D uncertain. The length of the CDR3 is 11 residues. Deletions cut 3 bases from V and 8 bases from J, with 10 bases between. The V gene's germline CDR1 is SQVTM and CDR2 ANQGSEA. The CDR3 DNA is TGCAGCGTTGAGTCTTGGGAGGGCTACACCTTC. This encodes CSVESWEGYTF.

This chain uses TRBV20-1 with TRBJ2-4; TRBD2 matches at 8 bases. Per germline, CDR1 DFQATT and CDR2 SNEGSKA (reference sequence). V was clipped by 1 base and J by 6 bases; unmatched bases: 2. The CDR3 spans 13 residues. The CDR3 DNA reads TGCAGTGCTAGAGTAGCGGGATTAAACATTCAGTACTTC. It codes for CSARVAGLNIQYF.

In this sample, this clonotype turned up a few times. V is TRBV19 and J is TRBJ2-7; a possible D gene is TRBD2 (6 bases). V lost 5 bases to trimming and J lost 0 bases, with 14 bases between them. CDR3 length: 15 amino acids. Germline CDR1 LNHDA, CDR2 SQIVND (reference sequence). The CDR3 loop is CASSSGRGSSYEQYF. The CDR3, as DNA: TGTGCCAGTAGTTCCGGTCGGGGGAGCTCCTACGAGCAGTACTTC.